The next 25 T cell receptor beta chains were all read from a single sample in a study of breast tumors, draining lymph nodes, adjacent tissues. Breast cancer patients provided tissue from their axillary draining lymph nodes. TCRdb re-called the multiplex PCR reads through MiXCR, storing one row per CDR3 protein. The sample has some 150,000 distinct CDR3 sequences; approximately 33% are singletons. The sample taken for sequencing was axillary lymph node tissue. These receptors came from a female donor with breast cancer. Some clones in this sample may be carry-over from other donors' samples.

This clonotype was counted at least ten times. V gene TRBV15 combines with J gene TRBJ1-2; 8 nucleotides agree with TRBD1. The CDR3 covers 15 residues. Germline CDR1 LNHNV, CDR2 YYDKDF (reference sequence). The trim removed 3 bases at V and 1 base at J, leaving 4 bases unmatched. CDR3 coding DNA: TGTGCCACCAGCAGGACAGGGGCGGGTAACTATGGCTACACCTTC. This codes for CATSRTGAGNYGYTF. Using reference TRBV15 and TRBJ1-2 for the parts outside the CDR3, the full variable domain is DAMVIQNPRYQVTQFGKPVTLSCSQTLNHNVMYWYQQKSSQAPKLLFHYYDKDFNNEADTPDNFQSRRPNTSFCFLDIRSPGLGDTAMYLCATSRTGAGNYGYTFGSGTRLTVV.

Ten or more counts support this clonotype. The chain employs TRBV11-1 and TRBJ2-7, with 9 nucleotides matching TRBD1. The CDR3 totals 15 residues. V dropped 5 bases and J dropped 6; count of bases not matched to a gene: 11. Germline CDR1 and CDR2: SGHAT and FQDESV (reference sequence). DNA for the CDR3: TGTGCCAGCAGCCCAATGACTACAGGGGGCGGCGAGCAGTACTTC. Its protein is CASSPMTTGGGEQYF.

Comments on this clonotype: Relative to the germline gene, one junction end is altered; a read error may explain this. This chain uses TRBV6-2 or TRBV6-3 with TRBJ2-1; weak D call: TRBD2 (5 bases). Per germline, CDR1 MNHEY and CDR2 SVGEGT. CDR3 length equals 13 residues. The CDR3 DNA reads as TGTGCCAGCAGTCACTCGAGGGCGGATGAGCAGTTCTTC. It is translated as CASSHSRADEQFF.

This clonotype was found many times. This chain joins TRBV30 and TRBJ2-3, with D tentatively TRBD2 (6 bases). CDR3 length equals 13 residues. Trimming took 4 bases from V and 3 from J, leaving 11 bases between them. Germline V CDR1 and CDR2: GTSNPN, SVGIG (reference sequence). As DNA, the CDR3 is TGTGCCTGGACGGCGGGAACTACAGATACGCAGTATTTT. It is translated as CAWTAGTTDTQYF.

J is TRBJ2-3 and V is TRBV5-6; 9 bases fit TRBD2. The germline gives CDR1 SGHDT, CDR2 YYEEEE. V was clipped by 5 bases and J by 6 bases; unmatched bases: 10. The CDR3 spans 15 residues. The CDR3 region is CASSGRIAGADTQYF. CDR3 nucleotides: TGTGCCAGCAGTGGCCGCATAGCGGGAGCTGATACGCAGTATTTT.

There are many counts of this clonotype. The chain carries TRBV4-3 and TRBJ1-2; D is unresolved. The V gene's germline CDR1 is LGHNA and CDR2 YSLEER. The CDR3 covers 14 residues. V lost 3 bases, J lost 4 bases, and 12 bases lay in between. The DNA of the CDR3 is TGCGCCAGCAGCCACGACCAGGTCCCCTATGGCTACACCTTC. Its translation is CASSHDQVPYGYTF.

This clonotype was detected many times. V is TRBV2 and J is TRBJ1-1, with D possibly TRBD1 on 5 matching bases. This CDR3 comprises 15 residues. Trimming removed 6 bases at V and 1 base at J, with 15 bases between. Germline CDR1 and CDR2: SNHLY and FYNNEI. In DNA form, the CDR3 reads TGTGCCAGCAGACGGGAAGGTCAGGGGAACACTGAAGCTTTCTTT. It yields the protein CASRREGQGNTEAFF.

At least ten counts were recorded for this clonotype. This chain connects TRBV5-5 to TRBJ2-7; D is tentatively TRBD1 or TRBD2 (5 bases each). The V end lost 3 bases, the J end lost 2 bases, and 15 bases lay between the germline ends. CDR1 is SGHKS, CDR2 YYEKEE, per germline (reference sequence). The CDR3 consists of 15 residues. The chain's CDR3 is CASSWTPGRTYEQYF. CDR3 coding DNA: TGTGCCAGCAGCTGGACTCCGGGACGGACCTACGAGCAGTACTTC.

This clonotype has at least ten counts. The chain uses TRBV18 and TRBJ2-3; no clear D. Germline values: CDR1 KGHSH, CDR2 LQKENI. The CDR3 runs to 14 residues. V was trimmed by 2 bases and J by 5 bases, leaving 11 bases between them. CDR3 in DNA: TGTGCCAGCTCACCAACGGTAAGAGGAGATACGCAGTATTTT. This codes for CASSPTVRGDTQYF.

This clonotype was seen ten or more times. The chain is built from TRBV20-1 and TRBJ2-2; 7 bases map to TRBD1. Germline trimming cut 1 base from V and 1 base from J; bases unmatched to any gene: 0. CDR1 is DFQATT, CDR2 SNEGSKA, per germline (reference sequence). This CDR3 is 14 amino acids long. CDR3 amino acids: CSARGQGNTGELFF. The CDR3 region has the DNA TGCAGTGCTAGAGGACAGGGGAACACCGGGGAGCTGTTTTTT.

This clonotype came up many times. The chain uses TRBV2 and TRBJ2-1; 7 bases are a match to TRBD1. The CDR3 consists of 16 residues. With V trimmed by 1 base and J by 5 bases, 8 bases remained unmatched. CDR1 is SNHLY, CDR2 FYNNEI, per germline. The DNA of the CDR3 is TGTGCCAGCAGTGAAGGACAGGGCCTTTGGGACAATGAGCAGTTCTTC. Translating gives CASSEGQGLWDNEQFF.

This clonotype was picked up many times. This chain uses TRBV19 with TRBJ2-1; D perhaps matches TRBD1 (8 bases). Germline lookup yields CDR1 LNHDA and CDR2 SQIVND (reference sequence). This CDR3 is 15 amino acids long. V gave up 5 bases and J gave up 4 bases, with 15 bases separating them. Here the CDR3 reads CASSDTGGAYNEQFF. CDR3 nucleotides: TGTGCCAGTAGTGATACAGGGGGGGCTTACAATGAGCAGTTCTTC. Complete variable domain (other parts from reference TRBV19 and TRBJ2-1): DGGITQSPKYLFRKEGQNVTLSCEQNLNHDAMYWYRQDPGQGLRLIYYSQIVNDFQKGDIAEGYSVSREKKESFPLTVTSAQKNPTAFYLCASSDTGGAYNEQFFGPGTRLTVL.

V gene TRBV4-3 combines with J gene TRBJ1-1, with TRBD1 matching over 9 bases. Germline V CDR1 and CDR2: LGHNA, YSLEER. There are 17 residues in the CDR3. With 1 base clipped from V and 6 bases from J, the junction kept 12 bases outside the gene matches. CDR3 DNA sequence: TGCGCCAGCAGCCAAGGAAGTTACAGGGGGCTTGTCTCTGAAGCTTTCTTT. Amino acid sequence: CASSQGSYRGLVSEAFF.

This clonotype was seen at least ten times. V usage is TRBV20-1 and J usage is TRBJ2-2, with 9 bases aligning to TRBD1. This CDR3 comprises 16 residues. In germline, CDR1 is DFQATT, CDR2 SNEGSKA (reference sequence). V lost 4 bases and J lost 5; bases outside the gene matches: 11. CDR3 sequence: CSATLRDRVLTGELFF. The CDR3 nucleotides are TGCAGTGCTACGCTCCGGGACAGGGTGTTAACCGGGGAGCTGTTTTTT.

The V and J genes are TRBV7-6 and TRBJ2-5; 11 bases fit TRBD2. Germline CDR1 and CDR2: SGHVS and FNYEAQ. With V trimmed by 5 bases and J by 4 bases, 9 bases remained unmatched. There are 16 residues in the CDR3. The CDR3 protein is CASSPLAGGSGETQYF. CDR3 bases: TGTGCCAGCAGCCCCCTAGCGGGAGGATCGGGAGAGACCCAGTACTTC.

This clonotype has a count of ten or more. J is TRBJ2-1 and V is TRBV6-6; D possibly corresponds to TRBD2 (5 bases). The germline V gene has CDR1 MNHNY and CDR2 SVGAGI (reference sequence). V shed 7 bases and J shed 9 bases, with 16 bases lying between them. This CDR3 contains 13 residues. CDR3 amino acids: CASNPGLSIEQFF. CDR3 nucleotide sequence: TGTGCCAGCAACCCAGGACTTTCAATTGAGCAGTTCTTC.

The chain employs TRBV5-1 and TRBJ1-1; D gene ambiguous. The CDR3 consists of 12 residues. Per germline, CDR1 SGHRS and CDR2 YFSETQ. The V end lost 5 bases, the J end lost 0 bases, and 5 bases lay between the germline ends. The CDR3 loop is CASSSVNTEAFF. Written as DNA, the CDR3 is TGCGCCAGCAGTTCGGTGAACACTGAAGCTTTCTTT.

Ten or more counts support this clonotype. The chain is built from TRBV9 and TRBJ2-2; D gene unclear. The CDR3 sequence is 12 residues long. Germline loops: CDR1 SGDLS, CDR2 YYNGEE. V lost 0 bases to trimming and J lost 7 bases, with 4 bases between them. CDR3 sequence (DNA): TGTGCCAGCAGCGTAGTCGGCGGGGAGCTGTTTTTT. Its translation: CASSVVGGELFF.

This chain connects TRBV10-3 to TRBJ1-6; maybe TRBD1 (5 bases). This CDR3 comprises 15 residues. Germline V gives CDR1 ENHRY, CDR2 SYGVKD. V gave up 5 bases and J gave up 7 bases, with 15 bases separating them. CDR3 in amino acids: CAISQQVGDNSPLHF. The CDR3 DNA follows: TGTGCCATCAGTCAACAGGTCGGGGACAATTCACCCCTCCACTTT.

In regard to this clonotype: Germline is not matched at one junction end, which may reflect a read error. V is TRBV5-1 and J is TRBJ2-1, with D unresolved. In germline, CDR1 is SGHRS, CDR2 YFSETQ. The CDR3 is 17 amino acids. The DNA of the CDR3 is TGCGCCAGCAGCTTTGGGCCCCTGGCTCGCGCGTACAATAAGCAGTTCTTC. Protein product: CASSFGPLARAYNKQFF.

This clonotype was seen repeatedly, ten times or more. The chain couples TRBV10-3 to TRBJ2-7; maybe TRBD1 (6 bases). Trimming left V 5 bases short and J 5 bases short, with 10 bases between. The CDR3 length is 12 residues. Germline values: CDR1 ENHRY, CDR2 SYGVKD. In DNA form, the CDR3 reads TGTGCCATCAGTATCAGGGGTGACGAGCAGTACTTC. Translated, it gives CAISIRGDEQYF.

As concerns this clonotype: The DNA is left out, because the CDR3 cannot be placed on it with certainty; the CDR3 is given as TCRdb lists it. This chain links TRBV11-2 with TRBJ1-6. The CDR3 is made up of 19 amino acids, end residues included. CDR1 is SGHAT, CDR2 FQNNGV, per germline. CDR3 in amino acids: CASSFYICSARDGTSPLHF.

This clonotype appeared many times. This chain connects TRBV28 to TRBJ1-5; D may be TRBD1 (6 bases). Trimming took off 5 bases at V and 0 bases at J, with 14 bases between the two ends. The CDR3 runs to 16 residues. Germline V gene data show CDR1 as MDHEN and CDR2 as SYDVKM. The CDR3 nucleotides read TGTGCCAGCAGTACATTGACAGGTTTTAGCAATCAGCCCCAGCATTTT. As protein: CASSTLTGFSNQPQHF.

With regard to this clonotype: Possible read error: a much larger clone is one base away. Because the CDR3 is missing its conserved closing phenylalanine or tryptophan, this is likely a read error. This chain links TRBV6-1 with TRBJ1-5; weak D call: TRBD1 (5 bases). Trimming left V 8 bases short and J 0 bases short, with 14 bases between. The V gene's germline CDR1 is MNHNS and CDR2 SASEGT. The CDR3 runs 15 residues. The CDR3 loop is CASGRQPYSNQPQHS. CDR3 nucleotide sequence: TGTGCCAGCGGACGACAGCCGTATAGCAATCAGCCCCAGCATTCT.

With respect to this clonotype: A read error is likely, as this CDR3 ends without the conserved phenylalanine or tryptophan. No DNA is shown, since the ends of the CDR3 on it are uncertain; the CDR3 is the one TCRdb lists. The chain recombines TRBV25-1 with TRBJ2-5; the DNA was not used to check the table's D call, TRBD1. Germline values: CDR1 MGHDK, CDR2 SYGVNS. Including both end residues, the CDR3 is 16 amino acids long. CDR3 sequence reads: CASSDRGLYYGYTFGS.